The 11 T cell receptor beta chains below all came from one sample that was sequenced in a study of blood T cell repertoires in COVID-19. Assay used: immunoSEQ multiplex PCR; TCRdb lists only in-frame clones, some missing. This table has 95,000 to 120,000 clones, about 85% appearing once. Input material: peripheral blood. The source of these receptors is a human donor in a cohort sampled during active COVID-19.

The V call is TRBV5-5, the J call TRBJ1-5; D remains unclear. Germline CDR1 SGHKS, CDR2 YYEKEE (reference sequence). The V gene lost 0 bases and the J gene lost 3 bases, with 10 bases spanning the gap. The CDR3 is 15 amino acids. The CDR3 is CASSLVAGDNQPQHF. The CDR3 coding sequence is TGTGCCAGCAGCTTGGTAGCCGGAGACAATCAGCCCCAGCATTTT.

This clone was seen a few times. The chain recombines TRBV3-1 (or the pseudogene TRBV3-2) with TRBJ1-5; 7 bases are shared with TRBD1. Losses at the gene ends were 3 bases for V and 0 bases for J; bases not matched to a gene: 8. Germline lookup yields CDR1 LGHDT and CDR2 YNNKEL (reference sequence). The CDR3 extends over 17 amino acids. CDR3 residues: CASSHRQGENSNQPQHF. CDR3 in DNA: TGTGCCAGCAGCCACCGACAGGGAGAGAATAGCAATCAGCCCCAGCATTTT.

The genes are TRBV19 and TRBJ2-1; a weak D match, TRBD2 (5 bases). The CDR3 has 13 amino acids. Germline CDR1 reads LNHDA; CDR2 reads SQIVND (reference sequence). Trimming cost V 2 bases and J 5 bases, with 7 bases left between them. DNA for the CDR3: TGTGCCAGTAGTATACCGAGGGACAATGAGCAGTTCTTC. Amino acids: CASSIPRDNEQFF.

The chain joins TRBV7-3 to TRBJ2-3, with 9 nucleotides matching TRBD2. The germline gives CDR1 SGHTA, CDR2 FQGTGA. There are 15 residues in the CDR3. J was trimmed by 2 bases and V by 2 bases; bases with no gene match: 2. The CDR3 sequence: CASSLLAGDTDTQYF. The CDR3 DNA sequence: TGTGCCAGCAGCTTATTAGCGGGGGACACAGATACGCAGTATTTT. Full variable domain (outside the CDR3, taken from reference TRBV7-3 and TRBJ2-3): GAGVSQTPSNKVTEKGKYVELRCDPISGHTALYWYRQSLGQGPEFLIYFQGTGAADDSGLPNDRFFAVRPEGSVSTLKIQRTERGDSAVYLCASSLLAGDTDTQYFGPGTRLTVL.

This chain's CDR3 is CASGGGPRYNEQFF. CDR3 nucleotides: TGTGCCAGCGGAGGGGGCCCTCGCTACAATGAGCAGTTCTTC. This rearrangement joins TRBV19 to TRBJ2-1; a possible D gene is TRBD1 (7 bases). Germline V CDR1 and CDR2: LNHDA, SQIVND (reference sequence). The CDR3 runs to 14 residues. V lost 9 bases, J lost 3 bases, and 15 bases lay in between.

The CDR3 DNA reads as TGCGCCAGCAGCCTCGGAGGGGATACTGAAGCTTTCTTT. This encodes CASSLGGDTEAFF. The chain combines TRBV10-2 with TRBJ1-1, with D tentatively TRBD1 (5 bases). The CDR3 runs to 13 residues. Per the germline V gene, CDR1 is WSHSY and CDR2 is SAAADI. Trimming pared 6 bases from V and 5 bases from J, leaving 13 bases between.

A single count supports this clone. CDR3 coding DNA: TGTGCCAGCTCACCACGACCGGGACAGGGTACCTACGAGCAGTACTTC. Amino acid sequence: CASSPRPGQGTYEQYF. The chain is built from TRBV18 and TRBJ2-7, with 9 bases that match TRBD1. V lost 1 base and J lost 2; bases outside the gene matches: 6. Looked up from germline, CDR1 is KGHSH and CDR2 is LQKENI. The CDR3 sequence is 16 residues long.

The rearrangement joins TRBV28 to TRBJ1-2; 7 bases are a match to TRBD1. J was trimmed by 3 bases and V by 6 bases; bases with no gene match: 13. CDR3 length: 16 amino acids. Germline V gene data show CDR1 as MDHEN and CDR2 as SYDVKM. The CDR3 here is CASRILTGTEDYGYTF. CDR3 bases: TGTGCCAGCAGAATCCTGACAGGGACAGAGGACTATGGCTACACCTTC.

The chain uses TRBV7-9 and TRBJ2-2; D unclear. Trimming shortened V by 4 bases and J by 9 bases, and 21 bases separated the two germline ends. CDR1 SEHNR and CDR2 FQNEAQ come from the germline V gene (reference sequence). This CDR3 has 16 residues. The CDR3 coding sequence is TGTGCCAGCAGCTCCCCCCGGCGGATTCCGACCAGGGAGCTGTTTTTT. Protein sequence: CASSSPRRIPTRELFF.

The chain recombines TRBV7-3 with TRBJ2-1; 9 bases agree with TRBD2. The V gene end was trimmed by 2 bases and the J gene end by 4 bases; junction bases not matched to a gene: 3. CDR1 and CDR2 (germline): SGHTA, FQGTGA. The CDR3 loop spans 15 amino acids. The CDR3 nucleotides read TGTGCCAGCAGCTTAGCGGGGGGGAATTACAATGAGCAGTTCTTC. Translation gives CASSLAGGNYNEQFF.

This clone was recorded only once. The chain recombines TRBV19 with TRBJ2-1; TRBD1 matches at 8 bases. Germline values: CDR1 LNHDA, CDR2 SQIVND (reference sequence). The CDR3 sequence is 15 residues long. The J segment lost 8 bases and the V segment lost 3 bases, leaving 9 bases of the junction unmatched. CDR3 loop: CASSIIGDRGYEQFF. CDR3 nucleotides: TGTGCCAGTAGTATTATTGGTGACAGGGGTTATGAGCAGTTCTTC.